Presented here are 24 T cell receptor beta chains from one specimen sequenced in a study of cytomegalovirus exposure and HLA in healthy donors. The PCR had 60 Vbeta and 13 Jbeta primers. Clones were sequenced by immunoSEQ multiplex PCR, and TCRdb holds only the in-frame ones, with some missing. The data show about 130,000 clones, with approximately 80% seen just once and 1% held by the top ten. The sample was PBMCs. Every receptor here comes from a man aged 40-50 years in good health and CMV-seronegative.

This clone was seen only once. The chain carries TRBV18 and TRBJ2-7; D is perhaps TRBD1 (5 bases). Trimming left V 4 bases short and J 0 bases short, with 7 bases between. CDR3 length: 13 amino acids. Germline V gene sequence: CDR1 KGHSH, CDR2 LQKENI. CDR3 region: CASSQDTSYEQYF. DNA of the CDR3: TGTGCCAGCTCACAGGACACCTCCTACGAGCAGTACTTC.

V usage is TRBV5-4 and J usage is TRBJ2-6; D perhaps matches TRBD1 (6 bases). CDR1 is SGHNT and CDR2 is YYREEE in the germline V gene (reference sequence). CDR3 size: 18 residues. The V end lost 1 base, the J end lost 1 base, and 15 bases lay between the germline ends. The CDR3 DNA reads as TGTGCCAGCAGCTTGCCGCCGGGACAAACATCTGGGGCCAACGTCCTGACTTTC. This translates into CASSLPPGQTSGANVLTF.

CDR3 nucleotide sequence: TGTGCCAGTAGTATAGCCGGACTGAACTCTGGAAACACCATATATTTT. Protein product: CASSIAGLNSGNTIYF. V gene TRBV19 combines with J gene TRBJ1-3; D not certain. V lost 1 base and J lost 0, with 10 bases in between. The germline V gene has CDR1 LNHDA and CDR2 SQIVND (reference sequence). This CDR3 has 16 residues.

This rearrangement joins TRBV6-5 to TRBJ2-2, with D possibly matching TRBD1 (6 bases). CDR1 and CDR2 from the germline V gene are MNHEY and SVGAGI. The CDR3 runs 15 residues. Trimming removed 6 bases from V and 2 bases from J, with 13 bases in between. The CDR3 DNA follows: TGTGCCAGCAGAGACGGACAGTTCAACACCGGGGAGCTGTTTTTT. As protein: CASRDGQFNTGELFF.

Here the CDR3 DNA reads TGCAGTGCTCCAGGGCCTACTGAAGCTTTCTTT. Protein: CSAPGPTEAFF. The chain couples TRBV20-1 to TRBJ1-1, with a weak D call TRBD1 (5 bases). CDR3 length equals 11 residues. V lost 5 bases to trimming and J lost 5 bases, with 9 bases between them. Germline CDR1 reads DFQATT; CDR2 reads SNEGSKA (reference sequence).

V is TRBV7-3 and J is TRBJ2-1; 7 nucleotides agree with TRBD2. The CDR3 totals 16 residues. The junction had 6 bases not matched to a gene; V was cut back by 2 bases and J by 2 bases. The V gene's germline CDR1 is SGHTA and CDR2 FQGTGA. CDR3 coding DNA: TGTGCCAGCAGCTTAGGCGGGACTATCCCCTACAATGAGCAGTTCTTC. It translates to CASSLGGTIPYNEQFF.

V usage is TRBV6-1 and J usage is TRBJ2-3; TRBD2 matches at 12 bases. There are 14 residues in the CDR3. Germline-derived CDR1 and CDR2 are MNHNS and SASEGT. Trimming took 9 bases from V and 6 from J; bases not matched to a gene: 7. CDR3: CASRLAGGRDTQYF. Written as DNA, the CDR3 is TGTGCCAGTCGTCTAGCGGGAGGGCGGGATACGCAGTATTTT.

The genes are TRBV29-1 and TRBJ2-5, with TRBD1 matching over 9 bases. V lost 7 bases to trimming and J lost 4 bases; unmatched junction nucleotides: 4. Germline V CDR1 and CDR2: SQVTM, ANQGSEA. This CDR3 comprises 12 residues. The CDR3 nucleotides read TGCAGCGAGACAGGGGGTGGAGAGACCCAGTACTTC. Translated, it gives CSETGGGETQYF.

This clone occurred a few times. The chain has TRBV5-1 and TRBJ2-7, with 13 bases matching TRBD2. The CDR3 contains 15 residues. Germline V gene data show CDR1 as SGHRS and CDR2 as YFSETQ. V trimming: 4 bases; J trimming: 4 bases; junction bases outside the gene matches: 5. The CDR3, as DNA: TGCGCCAGCAGCAGACTAGCGGGAGGCCAGTACGAGCAGTACTTC. Residues: CASSRLAGGQYEQYF.

The chain couples TRBV29-1 to TRBJ1-1; 7 bases are a match to TRBD1. This CDR3 comprises 12 residues. V was pared by 4 bases and J by 1 base, with 0 bases of the junction left unmatched. From germline, CDR1 is SQVTM and CDR2 ANQGSEA. The CDR3: CSVGTGNTEAFF. The CDR3 region has the DNA TGCAGCGTTGGGACAGGGAACACTGAAGCTTTCTTT.

The chain is built from TRBV2 and TRBJ2-3; 9 nucleotides match TRBD2. The CDR3 length is 16 residues. The germline CDR1 and CDR2 sequences are SNHLY and FYNNEI. V was pared by 6 bases and J by 2 bases, with 9 bases of the junction left unmatched. The CDR3 here is CASRDPTSGHTDTQYF. The CDR3 nucleotides read TGTGCCAGCAGGGACCCGACTAGCGGACACACAGATACGCAGTATTTT.

The CDR3 loop is CASRPTPGTRMASEQFF. The CDR3 DNA reads as TGCGCCAGCAGACCCACCCCTGGGACTAGGATGGCCAGTGAGCAGTTCTTC. The rearrangement uses TRBV5-1 and TRBJ2-1; 8 positions agree with TRBD2. This CDR3 spans 17 amino acids. The germline V gene has CDR1 SGHRS and CDR2 YFSETQ. V dropped 5 bases and J dropped 9; count of bases not matched to a gene: 19.

This clone was counted a few times. This chain links TRBV2 with TRBJ1-1; 12 bases line up with TRBD1. V trimming: 6 bases; J trimming: 0 bases; junction bases outside the gene matches: 5. CDR1 and CDR2 from the germline V gene are SNHLY and FYNNEI. This CDR3 has 16 residues. The CDR3 region is CASSGDRGPLNTEAFF. CDR3 bases: TGTGCCAGCAGCGGGGACAGGGGGCCTTTGAACACTGAAGCTTTCTTT. Using reference TRBV2 and TRBJ1-1 for the parts outside the CDR3, the full variable domain is EPEVTQTPSHQVTQMGQEVILRCVPISNHLYFYWYRQILGQKVEFLVSFYNNEISEKSEIFDDQFSVERPDGSNFTLKIRSTKLEDSAMYFCASSGDRGPLNTEAFFGQGTRLTVV.

V gene TRBV5-1 combines with J gene TRBJ2-7; 12 bases are a match to TRBD1. The CDR3 contains 15 residues. Germline lookup yields CDR1 SGHRS and CDR2 YFSETQ. With 4 bases clipped from V and 5 bases from J, the junction kept 7 bases outside the gene matches. The CDR3 region is CASSEVGTGGNEQYF. In DNA, the CDR3 is TGCGCCAGCAGCGAAGTTGGGACAGGGGGCAACGAGCAGTACTTC.

This chain uses TRBV7-8 with TRBJ1-3; D ambiguous. V shed 1 base and J shed 0 bases, with 13 bases lying between them. The CDR3 runs 17 residues. The germline V gene has CDR1 SGHVS and CDR2 FQNEAQ. The CDR3 region has the DNA TGTGCCAGCAGCTTAGATAGAGGGCCGAGCTCTGGAAACACCATATATTTT. The encoded protein is CASSLDRGPSSGNTIYF.

This clone showed up just a few times. J is TRBJ2-1 and V is TRBV2; TRBD1 agrees at 7 bases. Germline CDR1 and CDR2: SNHLY and FYNNEI. Trimming cost V 6 bases and J 9 bases; bases outside gene matches: 11. The CDR3 contains 14 residues. CDR3 in DNA: TGTGCCAGCAGCGCTTGGGACAGACCCGGTGAGCAGTTCTTC. Its protein product is CASSAWDRPGEQFF.

V is TRBV7-2 and J is TRBJ1-2; D gene ambiguous. CDR3 length: 14 amino acids. Looked up from germline, CDR1 is SGHTA and CDR2 is FQGNSA. V lost 1 base to trimming and J lost 5 bases, with 11 bases between them. CDR3 sequence: CASSLVAGDYGYTF. As DNA, the CDR3 is TGTGCCAGCAGCTTAGTGGCAGGTGATTATGGCTACACCTTC.

The J gene is TRBJ1-1, the V gene TRBV10-3; D is perhaps TRBD1 (5 bases). Trimming took off 11 bases at V and 5 bases at J, with 18 bases between the two ends. Germline V CDR1 and CDR2: ENHRY, SYGVKD. The CDR3 length is 13 residues. CDR3 residues: CASIGAPRTEAFF. The CDR3 nucleotides read TGTGCCTCGATAGGGGCCCCGCGGACTGAAGCTTTCTTT.

The chain links TRBV5-4 to TRBJ2-7, with D maybe TRBD1 (6 bases). Germline lookup yields CDR1 SGHNT and CDR2 YYREEE (reference sequence). V shed 4 bases and J shed 3 bases, with 20 bases lying between them. The CDR3 extends over 16 amino acids. The CDR3 DNA sequence: TGTGCCAGCAGCCGGGACAACCACCAGGGGATCTACGAGCAGTACTTC. This gives the protein CASSRDNHQGIYEQYF.

This sequence joins TRBV30 and TRBJ1-4, with 10 bases lining up with TRBD1. The germline V gene encodes CDR1 GTSNPN and CDR2 SVGIG (reference sequence). The CDR3 has 16 amino acids. V gave up 2 bases and J gave up 7 bases; unmatched junction bases: 10. DNA of the CDR3: TGTGCCTGGAGTCCGACTGGACAGGGGGAGGGTGAAAAACTGTTTTTT. As protein: CAWSPTGQGEGEKLFF.

The rearrangement joins TRBV19 to TRBJ1-5; 7 bases agree with TRBD1. The CDR3 totals 17 residues. The germline gives CDR1 LNHDA, CDR2 SQIVND (reference sequence). Trimming took 2 bases from V and 0 from J; bases not matched to a gene: 7. The CDR3 DNA follows: TGTGCCAGTAGTATAAGGGGGACAGTCTATAGCAATCAGCCCCAGCATTTT. Translation: CASSIRGTVYSNQPQHF. The full variable domain, in which reference TRBV19 and TRBJ1-5 provide the parts outside the CDR3, is DGGITQSPKYLFRKEGQNVTLSCEQNLNHDAMYWYRQDPGQGLRLIYYSQIVNDFQKGDIAEGYSVSREKKESFPLTVTSAQKNPTAFYLCASSIRGTVYSNQPQHFGDGTRLSIL.

The J gene is TRBJ2-3, the V gene TRBV5-1; the D gene is possibly TRBD2 (6 bases). The V end was cut by 0 bases, the J end by 5 bases, with 13 bases between. CDR3 length: 15 amino acids. Germline V CDR1 and CDR2: SGHRS, YFSETQ. CDR3 coding DNA: TGCGCCAGCAGCTTGGTGGAGCGGGCAAAAGATACGCAGTATTTT. Its protein product is CASSLVERAKDTQYF.

This clone was detected only a few times. The V gene is TRBV7-8, the J gene TRBJ1-2; unclear D gene. The CDR3 covers 15 residues. V was pared by 4 bases and J by 3 bases, with 15 bases between. Germline V lookup: CDR1 SGHVS, CDR2 FQNEAQ. The CDR3 nucleotides read TGTGCCAGCAGCTCAGGCCGGGGAGGCGACTATGGCTACACCTTC. This codes for CASSSGRGGDYGYTF.

As concerns this clone: Sequence at one end of the junction differs from germline and may be a read error. V usage is TRBV5-1 and J usage is TRBJ2-7, with TRBD2 as a possible D gene (5 bases). CDR1 is SGHRS, CDR2 YFSETQ, per germline. The CDR3 is 13 residues long. The DNA of the CDR3 is TGCGCCAGCAGCTTCCCGGACTCCTCCGAGCAGTACTTC. This encodes CASSFPDSSEQYF.